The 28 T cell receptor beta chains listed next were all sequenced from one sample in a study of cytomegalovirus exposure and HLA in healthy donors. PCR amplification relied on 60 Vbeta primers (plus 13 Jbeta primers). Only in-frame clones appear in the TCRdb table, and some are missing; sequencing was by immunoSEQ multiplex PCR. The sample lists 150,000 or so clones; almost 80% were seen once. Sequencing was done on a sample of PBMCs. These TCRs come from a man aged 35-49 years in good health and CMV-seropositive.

This CDR3 reads CASSGGLAGTKETQYF. CDR3 DNA: TGTGCCAGCAGTGGGGGACTAGCGGGAACAAAAGAGACCCAGTACTTC. The chain employs TRBV2 and TRBJ2-5; 13 positions agree with TRBD2. The CDR3 is 16 amino acids. Germline CDR1 is SNHLY and CDR2 is FYNNEI. V lost 4 bases and J lost 3; bases outside the gene matches: 5.

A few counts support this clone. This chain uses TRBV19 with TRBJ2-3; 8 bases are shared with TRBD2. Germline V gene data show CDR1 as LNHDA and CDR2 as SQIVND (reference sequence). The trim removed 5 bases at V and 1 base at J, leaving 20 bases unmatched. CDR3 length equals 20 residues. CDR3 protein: CASSPRVQTSGWRGTDTQYF. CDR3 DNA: TGTGCCAGTAGTCCTAGGGTTCAAACTAGCGGATGGCGAGGCACAGATACGCAGTATTTT.

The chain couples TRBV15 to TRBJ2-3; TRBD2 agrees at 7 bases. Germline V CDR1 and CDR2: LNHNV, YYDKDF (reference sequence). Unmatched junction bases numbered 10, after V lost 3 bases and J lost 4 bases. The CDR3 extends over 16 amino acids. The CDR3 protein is CATSSLGGEGSDTQYF. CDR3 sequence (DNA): TGTGCCACCAGCAGCCTGGGGGGGGAGGGCTCAGATACGCAGTATTTT.

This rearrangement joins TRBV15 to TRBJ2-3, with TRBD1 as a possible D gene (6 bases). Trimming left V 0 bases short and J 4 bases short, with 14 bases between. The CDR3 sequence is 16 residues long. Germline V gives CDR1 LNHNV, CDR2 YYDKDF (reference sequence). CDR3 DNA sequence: TGTGCCACCAGCAGAGATCGGCCAGGGGATGCAGATACGCAGTATTTT. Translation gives CATSRDRPGDADTQYF. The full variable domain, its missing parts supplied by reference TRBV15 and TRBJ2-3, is DAMVIQNPRYQVTQFGKPVTLSCSQTLNHNVMYWYQQKSSQAPKLLFHYYDKDFNNEADTPDNFQSRRPNTSFCFLDIRSPGLGDTAMYLCATSRDRPGDADTQYFGPGTRLTVL.

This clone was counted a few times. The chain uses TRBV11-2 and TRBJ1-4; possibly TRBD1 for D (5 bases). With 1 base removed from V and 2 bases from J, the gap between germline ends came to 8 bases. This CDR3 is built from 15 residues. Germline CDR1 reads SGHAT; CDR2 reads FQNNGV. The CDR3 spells CASSLVGTTNEKLFF. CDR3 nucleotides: TGTGCCAGCAGCTTAGTGGGGACTACTAATGAAAAACTGTTTTTT.

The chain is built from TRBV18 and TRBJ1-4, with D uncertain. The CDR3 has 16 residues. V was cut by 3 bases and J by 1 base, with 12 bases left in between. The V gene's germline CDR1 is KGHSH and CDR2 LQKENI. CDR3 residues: CASSPNTYRTNEKLFF. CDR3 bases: TGTGCCAGCTCACCGAACACGTATCGAACTAATGAAAAACTGTTTTTT. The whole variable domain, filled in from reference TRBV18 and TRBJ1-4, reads NAGVMQNPRHLVRRRGQEARLRCSPMKGHSHVYWYRQLPEEGLKFMVYLQKENIIDESGMPKERFSAEFPKEGPSILRIQQVVRGDSAAYFCASSPNTYRTNEKLFFGSGTQLSVL.

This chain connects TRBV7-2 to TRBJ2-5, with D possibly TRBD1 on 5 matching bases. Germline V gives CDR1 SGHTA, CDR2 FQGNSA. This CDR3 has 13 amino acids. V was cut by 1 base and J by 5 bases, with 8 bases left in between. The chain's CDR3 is CASSLGGWETQYF. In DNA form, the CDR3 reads TGTGCCAGCAGCTTAGGGGGCTGGGAGACCCAGTACTTC.

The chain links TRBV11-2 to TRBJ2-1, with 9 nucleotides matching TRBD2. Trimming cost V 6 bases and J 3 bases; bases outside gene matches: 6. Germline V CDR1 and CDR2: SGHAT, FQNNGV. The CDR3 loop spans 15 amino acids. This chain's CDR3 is CASRRASGVYNEQFF. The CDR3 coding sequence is TGTGCCAGCAGGCGCGCTAGCGGGGTCTACAATGAGCAGTTCTTC.

The CDR3 is CASSPGASGVASTDTQYF. The CDR3 DNA sequence: TGTGCCAGCAGCCCGGGGGCTAGCGGGGTGGCTAGCACAGATACGCAGTATTTT. J is TRBJ2-3 and V is TRBV7-6; 9 positions match TRBD2. Germline loops: CDR1 SGHVS, CDR2 FNYEAQ. This CDR3 comprises 18 residues. V trimming: 5 bases; J trimming: 0 bases; junction bases outside the gene matches: 12. Full variable domain (remainder filled in from reference TRBV7-6 and TRBJ2-3): GAGVSQSPRYKVTKRGQDVALRCDPISGHVSLYWYRQALGQGPEFLTYFNYEAQQDKSGLPNDRFSAERPEGSISTLTIQRTEQRDSAMYRCASSPGASGVASTDTQYFGPGTRLTVL.

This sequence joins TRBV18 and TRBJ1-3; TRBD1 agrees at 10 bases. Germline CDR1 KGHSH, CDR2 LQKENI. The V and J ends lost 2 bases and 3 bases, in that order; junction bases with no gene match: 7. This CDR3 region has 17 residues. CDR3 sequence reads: CASSPGMTGGGGNTIYF. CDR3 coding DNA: TGTGCCAGCTCACCAGGAATGACAGGGGGCGGTGGAAACACCATATATTTT.

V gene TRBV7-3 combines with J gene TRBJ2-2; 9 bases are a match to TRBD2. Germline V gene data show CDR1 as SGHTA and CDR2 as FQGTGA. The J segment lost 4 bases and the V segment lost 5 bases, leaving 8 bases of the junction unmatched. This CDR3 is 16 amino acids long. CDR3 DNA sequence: TGTGCCAGCAGCCCCAATAGCGGGAGCGGCACCGGGGAGCTGTTTTTT. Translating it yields CASSPNSGSGTGELFF. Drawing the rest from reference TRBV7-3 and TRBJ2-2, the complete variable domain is GAGVSQTPSNKVTEKGKYVELRCDPISGHTALYWYRQSLGQGPEFLIYFQGTGAADDSGLPNDRFFAVRPEGSVSTLKIQRTERGDSAVYLCASSPNSGSGTGELFFGEGSRLTVL.

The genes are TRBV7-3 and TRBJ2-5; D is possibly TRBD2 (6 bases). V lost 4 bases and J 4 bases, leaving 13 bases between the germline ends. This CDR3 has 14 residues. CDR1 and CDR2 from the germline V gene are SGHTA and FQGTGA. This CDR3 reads CASSSMGGRETQYF. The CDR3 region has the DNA TGTGCCAGCAGCTCGATGGGGGGAAGAGAGACCCAGTACTTC. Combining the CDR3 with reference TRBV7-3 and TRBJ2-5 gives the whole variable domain GAGVSQTPSNKVTEKGKYVELRCDPISGHTALYWYRQSLGQGPEFLIYFQGTGAADDSGLPNDRFFAVRPEGSVSTLKIQRTERGDSAVYLCASSSMGGRETQYFGPGTRLLVL.

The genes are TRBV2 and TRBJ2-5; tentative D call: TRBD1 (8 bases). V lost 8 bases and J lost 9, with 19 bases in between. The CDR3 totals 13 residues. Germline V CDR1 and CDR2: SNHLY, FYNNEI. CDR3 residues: CASFQDREGAQYF. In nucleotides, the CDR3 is TGTGCCAGCTTCCAGGACAGGGAGGGGGCCCAGTACTTC.

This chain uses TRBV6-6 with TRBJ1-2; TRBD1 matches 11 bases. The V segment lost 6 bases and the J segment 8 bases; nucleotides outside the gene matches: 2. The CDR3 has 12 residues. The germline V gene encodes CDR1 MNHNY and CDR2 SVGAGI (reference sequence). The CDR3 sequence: CASRWTGGGYTF. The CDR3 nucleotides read TGTGCCAGCAGGTGGACAGGGGGCGGCTACACCTTC.

The CDR3 nucleotides are TGTGCCAGCATGAAAGGACTAGCGGCCTACAATGAGCAGTTCTTC. Its protein product is CASMKGLAAYNEQFF. The genes are TRBV6-1 and TRBJ2-1, with 10 bases identical to TRBD2. After removal of 7 bases from V and 2 bases from J, the junction contained 5 bases not matched to a gene. The CDR3 covers 15 residues. Germline V gene sequence: CDR1 MNHNS, CDR2 SASEGT.

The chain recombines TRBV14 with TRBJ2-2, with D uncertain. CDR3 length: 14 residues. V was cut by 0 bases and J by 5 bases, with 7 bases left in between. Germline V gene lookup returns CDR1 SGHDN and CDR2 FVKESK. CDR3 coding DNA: TGTGCCAGCAGCCAAGATCGGTGGACCGGGGAGCTGTTTTTT. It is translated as CASSQDRWTGELFF.

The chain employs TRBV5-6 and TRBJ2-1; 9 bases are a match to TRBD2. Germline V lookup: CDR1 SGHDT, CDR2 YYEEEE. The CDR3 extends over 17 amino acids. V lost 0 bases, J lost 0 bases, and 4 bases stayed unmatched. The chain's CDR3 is CASSLEAGGFSYNEQFF. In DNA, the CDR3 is TGTGCCAGCAGCTTGGAAGCGGGAGGATTCTCCTACAATGAGCAGTTCTTC.

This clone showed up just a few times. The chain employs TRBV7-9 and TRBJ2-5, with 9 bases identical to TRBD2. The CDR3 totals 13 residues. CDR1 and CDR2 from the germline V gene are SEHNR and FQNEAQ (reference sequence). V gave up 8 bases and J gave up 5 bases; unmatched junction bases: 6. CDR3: CASRVAGDETQYF. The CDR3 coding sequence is TGTGCCAGCCGTGTAGCGGGAGATGAGACCCAGTACTTC. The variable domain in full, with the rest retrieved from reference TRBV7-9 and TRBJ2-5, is DTGVSQNPRHKITKRGQNVTFRCDPISEHNRLYWYRQTLGQGPEFLTYFQNEAQLEKSRLLSDRFSAERPKGSFSTLEIQRTEQGDSAMYLCASRVAGDETQYFGPGTRLLVL.

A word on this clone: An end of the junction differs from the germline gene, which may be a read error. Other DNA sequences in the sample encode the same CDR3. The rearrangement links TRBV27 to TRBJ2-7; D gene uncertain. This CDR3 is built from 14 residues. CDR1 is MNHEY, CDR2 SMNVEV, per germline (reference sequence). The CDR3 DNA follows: TGCGCCAGCAGTCCGATCGGGTCTGGCGACGAGCAGTACTTC. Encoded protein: CASSPIGSGDEQYF.

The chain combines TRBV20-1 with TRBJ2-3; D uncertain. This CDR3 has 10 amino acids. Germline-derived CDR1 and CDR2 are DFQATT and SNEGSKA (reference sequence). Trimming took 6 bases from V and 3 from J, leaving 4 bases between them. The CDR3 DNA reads TGCAGTGCCAGGACAGATACGCAGTATTTT. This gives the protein CSARTDTQYF.

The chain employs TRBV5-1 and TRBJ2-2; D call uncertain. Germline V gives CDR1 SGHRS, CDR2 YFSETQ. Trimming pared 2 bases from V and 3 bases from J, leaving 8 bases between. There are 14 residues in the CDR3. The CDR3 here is CASSFNVDTGELFF. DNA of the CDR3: TGCGCCAGCAGCTTCAACGTAGACACCGGGGAGCTGTTTTTT.

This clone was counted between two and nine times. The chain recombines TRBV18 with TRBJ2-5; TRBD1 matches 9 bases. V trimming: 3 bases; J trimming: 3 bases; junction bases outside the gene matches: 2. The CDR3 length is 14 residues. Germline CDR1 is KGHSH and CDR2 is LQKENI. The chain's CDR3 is CASSPRQGEETQYF. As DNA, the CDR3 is TGTGCCAGCTCACCTCGACAGGGGGAAGAGACCCAGTACTTC.

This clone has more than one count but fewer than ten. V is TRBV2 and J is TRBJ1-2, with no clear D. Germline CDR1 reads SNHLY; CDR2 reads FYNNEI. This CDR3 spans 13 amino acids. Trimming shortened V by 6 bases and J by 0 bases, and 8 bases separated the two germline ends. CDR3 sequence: CASSAETNYGYTF. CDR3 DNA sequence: TGTGCCAGCAGCGCGGAGACTAACTATGGCTACACCTTC.

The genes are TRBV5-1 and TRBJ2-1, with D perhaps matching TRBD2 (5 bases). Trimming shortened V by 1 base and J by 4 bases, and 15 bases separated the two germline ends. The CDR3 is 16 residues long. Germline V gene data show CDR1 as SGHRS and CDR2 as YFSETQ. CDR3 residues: CASSLWIRGSYNEQFF. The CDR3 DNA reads TGCGCCAGCAGCTTGTGGATTCGCGGGTCTTACAATGAGCAGTTCTTC. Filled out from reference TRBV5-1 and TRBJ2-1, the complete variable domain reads KAGVTQTPRYLIKTRGQQVTLSCSPISGHRSVSWYQQTPGQGLQFLFEYFSETQRNKGNFPGRFSGRQFSNSRSEMNVSTLELGDSALYLCASSLWIRGSYNEQFFGPGTRLTVL.

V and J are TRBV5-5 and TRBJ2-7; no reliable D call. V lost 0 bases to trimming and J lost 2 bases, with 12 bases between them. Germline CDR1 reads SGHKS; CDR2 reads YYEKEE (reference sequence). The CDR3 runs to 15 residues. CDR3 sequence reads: CASSLGPGPTYEQYF. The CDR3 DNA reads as TGTGCCAGCAGCTTGGGGCCAGGTCCGACCTACGAGCAGTACTTC.

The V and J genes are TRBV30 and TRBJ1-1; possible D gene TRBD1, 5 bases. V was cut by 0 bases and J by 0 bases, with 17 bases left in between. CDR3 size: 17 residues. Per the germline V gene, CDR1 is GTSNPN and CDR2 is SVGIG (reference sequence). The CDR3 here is CAWSVRVTDPVNTEAFF. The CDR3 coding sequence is TGTGCCTGGAGTGTACGAGTGACAGACCCCGTGAACACTGAAGCTTTCTTT.

CDR3 region: CSVMETGYEQYF. CDR3 DNA: TGCAGCGTGATGGAAACAGGGTACGAGCAGTACTTC. The gene calls are TRBV29-1 and TRBJ2-7, with D possibly being TRBD1 (6 bases). Germline CDR1 SQVTM, CDR2 ANQGSEA. Trimming removed 6 bases at V and 4 bases at J, with 13 bases between. This CDR3 comprises 12 residues.

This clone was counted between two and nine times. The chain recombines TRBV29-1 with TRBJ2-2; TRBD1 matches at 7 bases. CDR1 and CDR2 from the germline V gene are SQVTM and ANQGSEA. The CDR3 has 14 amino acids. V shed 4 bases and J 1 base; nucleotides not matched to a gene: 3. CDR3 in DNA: TGCAGCGTTGCACAGGGGAGGAACACCGGGGAGCTGTTTTTT. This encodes CSVAQGRNTGELFF.